This T cell receptor (beta chain) emerged from a study of T cells in Graves' hyperthyroidism and ophthalmopathy (dated by TCRdb to 2018 to 2020). In terms of the full investigation: Peripheral blood was sampled at the time of initial diagnosis, prior to any treatment. Thyroid tissue and blood T-cell repertoires from six Graves' hyperthyroidism patients were also compared in the study. Whether ophthalmopathy could be predicted prospectively was tested in an independent validation cohort made up of about 18 hyperthyroidism patients plus 17 patients who later progressed to ophthalmopathy. Following sampling, methimazole starting at 30 mg daily was given to hyperthyroidism patients, and high-dose intravenous methylprednisolone was given to ophthalmopathy patients. TCR V-J signatures able to tell the groups apart were searched for in a discovery cohort of around 95 patients, of whom 40 to 45 had Graves' ophthalmopathy and 55 to 65 had stable Graves' hyperthyroidism. The 100 or so discovery patients were randomly split 7:3 into training and test sets. The paper describes TCR Vbeta CDR3 sequencing of around 140 peripheral blood samples, made up of 43 ophthalmopathy patients, some 76 hyperthyroidism patients and roughly 17 progressor patients.

This clonotype came up many times. Its cognate antigen has yet to be identified. There are no base qualities to consult, and no much larger clone falls within one base. CDR1 and CDR2, per the germline V gene, are LGHNA and YNFKEQ. The CDR3 spans 18 residues, from the cysteine through the phenylalanine. The CDR3 DNA has 54 bases and is translated from base 1. The germline V end is reduced by 0 bases and the J end by 2 bases; junction bases left unmatched: 9. Ophthalmopathy patients had moderately to severely active disease, with a Clinical Activity Score of 3 or more, a NOSPECS grade of 4 or more, and a disease duration of less than 3 months. Patients with uncontrolled infections, other autoimmune diseases, pregnancy or lactation were excluded. Clinical symptoms, serum thyroxine and TRAb, thyroid ultrasound, and orbital computed tomography formed the basis for the diagnoses. Ficoll-Paque density gradient centrifugation was used to isolate PBMCs from 8 to 10 ml of fresh peripheral blood. Trizol reagent was used to extract total RNA, and RNA quality was then checked on an Agilent 2100 Bioanalyzer.

What the research found in general, with its limitations: Blood samples also contained most of the expanded thyroid clonotypes (frequency above 0.001), which suggests that blood repertoires may reflect thyroid immune responses. In validation, the model predicted progression to ophthalmopathy a median of roughly 6.1 months before onset, with about 70% sensitivity and roughly 79% specificity. A model built on a 13 V-J signature distinguished ophthalmopathy from stable hyperthyroidism, reaching 85% to 90% sensitivity and around 81% specificity in cross-validation and 80%/75% in testing. No statistical method was used to set the sample size in advance, and investigators knew the group allocation.

The TCR beta CDR3 regions were amplified from the RNA transcripts. The TCR CDR3 was subjected to a first round of RT-PCR using the HTBI primer set and the Qiagen OneStep RT-PCR kit. The libraries were constructed in a second round of multiplex PCR and then size-selected and purified. Sequencing of the libraries was done on an Illumina HiSeq2000 using paired-end 100 bp reads. As for how the authors treated the data: SOAPnuke was used to process the raw data, with reads discarded if the reads contained adapters or uncalled bases, had a mean Phred below 15, or lacked an exact constant-primer or identifier match. High-quality paired reads were merged with COPE v1.2.5, and unique nucleotide sequences were defined as clonotypes. MiTCR v1.1 was used to align the clonotypes against IMGT TRBV, TRBD and TRBJ reference segments. The analysis included only V-J combinations with a frequency above 0.0001, which together covered around 99% of the repertoires. A TCS score was defined as the ratio of F50 (clonal expansion) to E x V (chaos), with BLOSUM62-based TCRdist applied between CDR3 peptides within each V-J. Welch's t-statistics and random forest reduced around 510 V-J features to roughly 13, which were used in a naive Bayes classifier (R e1071). In-frame beta chains were kept once TCRdb had trimmed the public reads at Q25 with fastp and called clones with MiXCR. Identical CDR3 protein sequences are pooled into one entry, listed with their most common genes and DNA. Here the V and J calls rest on TCRdb's processing, not on the authors' analysis. The sample data list around 290,000 distinct CDR3 sequences, and approximately 17% of these were observed just once. The ten largest clonotypes hold roughly 53% of the sample.

Sample: blood. The TCR originated in a woman aged 55 to 70 with Graves' ophthalmopathy. The V and J genes are TRBV4-2 and TRBJ2-3, with TRBD2 identical over 9 junction bases. The DNA reads as follows: TGTGCCAGCAGCCAAGATCCTAAGCGGGGGGCCCTCACAGATACGCAGTATTTT. It encodes CASSQDPKRGALTDTQYF.